These T cell receptor beta chains were read from a single sample in a study of T cell responses to AZD1222 COVID-19 vaccine. TCRdb's copy holds only in-frame clones and misses some; the assay was immunoSEQ multiplex PCR. The sample holds around 76,000 clones, 84% seen once. This specimen consisted of peripheral blood, obtained on day 0 of AZD1222 vaccination. All receptors derive from an adult in good health. Each CDR3 is given with its conserved first and last residue. A D gene is named only where the DNA matches it firmly. Size is omitted from some rows. Given values are once, few, many or a class for expanded clones.

V	size	D	J	CDR3	DNA
TRBV7-9	-	-	TRBJ2-6	CASSNRTSGANVLTF	TGTGCCAGCAGCAATCGGACCTCTGGGGCCAACGTCCTGACTTTC
TRBV19	-	TRBD1	TRBJ1-6	CASSITPGQGLNNSPLHF	TGTGCCAGTAGTATAACACCGGGACAGGGGCTCAATAATTCACCCCTCCACTTT
TRBV5-1	-	TRBD1	TRBJ2-1	CASSRGQGNEQFF	TGCGCCAGCAGCCGGGGACAGGGGAATGAGCAGTTCTTC
TRBV2	-	-	TRBJ1-1	CASNGLGFSNTEAFF	TGTGCCAGCAATGGCTTGGGGTTTTCGAACACTGAAGCTTTCTTT
TRBV5-1	-	-	TRBJ2-2	CASSLQRTGELFF	TGCGCCAGCAGCTTACAACGCACCGGGGAGCTGTTTTTT
TRBV19	-	-	TRBJ2-7	CASSDSFYEQYF	TGTGCCAGTAGTGACAGTTTCTACGAGCAGTACTTC
TRBV27	-	-	TRBJ2-7	CASSLSYEQYF	TGTGCCAGCAGTTTATCGTACGAGCAGTACTTC
TRBV6-5	-	-	TRBJ2-1	CASSYSRGTSYNEQFF	TGTGCCAGCAGTTATTCCCGGGGGACCTCCTACAATGAGCAGTTCTTC
TRBV19	-	-	TRBJ2-1	CASSPERARNNEQFF	TGTGCCAGTAGTCCGGAGCGGGCCCGCAACAATGAGCAGTTCTTC
TRBV14	-	-	TRBJ1-3	CASSQVQLRDSGNTIYF	TGTGCCAGCAGCCAAGTTCAGCTCAGGGACTCTGGAAACACCATATATTTT
TRBV5-1	-	-	TRBJ1-5	CASSLGGSNQPQHF	TGCGCCAGCAGCTTGGGCGGTAGCAATCAGCCCCAGCATTTT
TRBV11-2	-	-	TRBJ1-2	CASSSRTGGGYTF	TGTGCCAGCAGCTCGCGGACCGGCGGTGGCTACACCTTC
TRBV6-5	-	-	TRBJ1-1	CASSTGGTEAFF	TGTGCCAGCAGTACAGGAGGGACTGAAGCTTTCTTT
TRBV27	-	-	TRBJ1-5	CASSLAGPRNNQPQHF	TGTGCCAGCAGTTTAGCCGGACCCAGAAACAATCAGCCCCAGCATTTT
TRBV6-5	-	-	TRBJ1-5	CASRLAGDGPQHF	TGTGCCAGCAGACTAGCAGGGGACGGGCCCCAGCATTTT
TRBV4-3	-	TRBD2	TRBJ2-1	CASSQEIAGKYNEQFF	TGCGCCAGCAGCCAAGAGATAGCGGGGAAGTACAATGAGCAGTTCTTC
TRBV19	few	-	TRBJ2-7	CASQSRNEQYF	TGTGCCAGTCAGAGTAGAAACGAGCAGTACTTC
TRBV19	-	-	TRBJ1-3	CASSYSGNTIYF	TGTGCCAGCAGCTACTCTGGAAACACCATATATTTT
TRBV7-3	-	-	TRBJ2-1	CASSASSDNEQFF	TGTGCCAGCAGCGCCTCTAGCGACAATGAGCAGTTCTTC
TRBV19	-	-	TRBJ1-1	CASSILPGSMNTEAFF	TGTGCCAGTAGTATCCTTCCCGGCAGCATGAACACTGAAGCTTTCTTT
TRBV7-2	-	-	TRBJ1-1	CASSPWSEAFF	TGTGCCAGCAGCCCATGGTCTGAAGCTTTCTTT
TRBV3-1/TRBV3-2	-	TRBD2	TRBJ2-3	CASSQNLAGSGSDTQYF	TGTGCCAGCAGCCAAAATCTAGCGGGGTCGGGCTCAGATACGCAGTATTTT
TRBV18	-	TRBD2	TRBJ2-7	CASSPSASGRAYEQYF	TGTGCCAGCTCACCATCCGCTAGCGGTCGTGCCTACGAGCAGTACTTC
TRBV30	-	-	TRBJ1-5	CAWSVWGLGNQPQHF	TGTGCCTGGAGTGTGTGGGGTTTGGGCAATCAGCCCCAGCATTTT
TRBV11-3	-	-	TRBJ1-5	CASSLRTAVVFQPQHF	TGTGCCAGCAGCCTAAGGACAGCAGTTGTCTTTCAGCCCCAGCATTTT
TRBV30	few	-	TRBJ1-2	CAWSVYRVSYGYTF	TGTGCCTGGAGTGTATACAGGGTTTCCTATGGCTACACCTTC
TRBV27	few	-	TRBJ2-3	CASSLSMDTQYF	TGTGCCAGCAGTTTATCGATGGATACGCAGTATTTT
TRBV6-5	-	TRBD1	TRBJ1-2	CASNPDIRGSYGYTF	TGTGCCAGCAACCCGGACATCAGGGGGTCTTATGGCTACACCTTC
TRBV3-1/TRBV3-2	-	-	TRBJ1-5	CASSQTGLNQPQHF	TGTGCCAGCAGCCAAACAGGACTCAATCAGCCCCAGCATTTT
TRBV3-1/TRBV3-2	-	TRBD1	TRBJ2-5	CASSQGTGDQETQYF	TGTGCCAGCAGCCAAGGGACAGGAGACCAAGAGACCCAGTACTTC
TRBV25-1	-	TRBD1	TRBJ1-1	CASSAGTGEVTEAFF	TGTGCCAGCAGCGCCGGGACAGGGGAGGTCACTGAAGCTTTCTTT
TRBV29-1	-	-	TRBJ2-7	CSGATSYEQYF	TGCAGCGGAGCGACCTCCTACGAGCAGTACTTC
TRBV6-5	-	TRBD1	TRBJ1-5	CASSYAGQRNQPQHF	TGTGCCAGCAGTTACGCGGGACAGCGGAATCAGCCCCAGCATTTT
TRBV28	-	TRBD1	TRBJ2-7	CASSPADRVSYEQYF	TGTGCCAGCAGTCCGGCGGACAGGGTCTCCTACGAGCAGTACTTC
TRBV9	-	-	TRBJ2-5	CASSAHTGGGETQYF	TGTGCCAGCAGCGCCCATACCGGGGGTGGGGAGACCCAGTACTTC
TRBV30	-	-	TRBJ1-3	CAWSSSTGRRHSGNTIYF	TGTGCCTGGAGTTCGAGCACAGGGAGGAGGCACTCTGGAAACACCATATATTTT
TRBV19	-	TRBD1	TRBJ1-1	CASSIGGTVNTEAFF	TGTGCCAGTAGTATAGGGGGGACAGTGAACACTGAAGCTTTCTTT
TRBV18	-	-	TRBJ2-5	CASSPGSQETQYF	TGTGCCAGCTCACCGGGCAGCCAAGAGACCCAGTACTTC
TRBV5-1	-	TRBD1	TRBJ1-6	CASSFGQGDSPLHF	TGCGCCAGCAGCTTTGGTCAGGGGGATTCACCCCTCCACTTT
TRBV27	-	-	TRBJ2-7	CASSLFQGLSYEQYF	TGTGCCAGCAGTTTATTTCAGGGACTCTCCTACGAGCAGTACTTC
TRBV7-3	-	TRBD2	TRBJ2-1	CASSLGLDGSKQFF	TGTGCCAGCAGCTTAGGACTAGACGGTTCGAAGCAGTTCTTC
TRBV21-1	-	-	TRBJ1-3	CASPRPRVTGNTIYF	TGTGCCAGCCCGCGCCCTCGAGTGACTGGAAACACCATATATTTT
TRBV7-2	once	TRBD1	TRBJ1-2	CASSLWARGHGYTF	TGTGCCAGCAGCTTATGGGCCAGGGGGCACGGCTACACCTTC
TRBV3-1/TRBV3-2	-	-	TRBJ1-1	CASSRQGAAEAFF	TGTGCCAGCAGTCGTCAAGGGGCCGCTGAAGCTTTCTTT
TRBV7-3	few	-	TRBJ2-3	CASSLGFTDTQYF	TGTGCCAGCAGTTTAGGGTTCACAGATACGCAGTATTTT
TRBV30	-	-	TRBJ1-2	CATQTNYGYTF	TGTGCCACGCAGACTAACTATGGCTACACCTTC
TRBV30	-	-	TRBJ1-2	CAWSGGRDYGYTF	TGTGCCTGGAGTGGGGGCAGGGACTATGGCTACACCTTC
TRBV19	once	TRBD1	TRBJ1-6	CASRHKGQGPSPLHF	TGTGCCAGTAGACACAAAGGACAGGGACCCTCACCCCTCCACTTT
TRBV6-2/TRBV6-3	-	TRBD1	TRBJ2-1	CASSYQGQISYNEQFF	TGTGCCAGCAGTTACCAGGGACAGATCAGTTACAATGAGCAGTTCTTC
TRBV5-6	-	-	TRBJ1-5	CASSSRTAGLGYSNQPQHF	TGTGCCAGCAGCTCCCGGACAGCTGGCTTGGGGTATAGCAATCAGCCCCAGCATTTT
TRBV3-1/TRBV3-2	once	-	TRBJ1-2	CASSVRGDYGYTF	TGTGCCAGCAGCGTGAGGGGGGACTATGGCTACACCTTC
TRBV5-1	few	-	TRBJ1-2	CASSELDGTPYGYTF	TGCGCCAGCAGCGAATTGGACGGGACACCCTATGGCTACACCTTC